This T cell receptor (beta chain) originates from a study of blood T cell repertoires in COVID-19. Study in general: The analysed material was cDNA or gDNA that came from T cells, B-cell-depleted T cells, or PBMCs.

CDR1 LGHDT and CDR2 YNNKEL come from the germline V gene (reference sequence). The CDR3 totals 12 residues. The method was immunoSEQ multiplex PCR; TCRdb's version includes in-frame clones alone and lacks a portion of them. In the table there are about 220,000 clones, approximately 88% of which are singletons. Everyone who took part was about 18 to 90 years old, and they came from some 23 US areas. Participants reported their clinical history, and cohort assignment relied on those reports. This clone appeared once. Compared with germline, one end of the junction differs, possibly owing to a read error.

The rearrangement joins TRBV3-1 (or the pseudogene TRBV3-2) to TRBJ1-1; the D is unclear. This clonotype originated in a woman aged 40 to 50 with acute COVID-19. Source material: PBMCs or T cells enriched from blood (not recorded which). In nucleotides, the CDR3 is TGTGCCAGCAGCCAAGGAAGAGGAAGCAAACTCTTT. It specifies CASSQGRGSKLF.